Given below is one TCR beta chain in context. The antigen remains unidentified. The sample belongs to a study of cytomegalovirus exposure and HLA in healthy donors. Study-wide context: One earlier analysis, a look at 180 million or so T cells, found almost 120 million unique TCR beta sequences. Early released data comprised some 91 million unique TCRs from HLA-typed donors. Study-wide points: Earlier findings revealed that most TCR beta V segments proved productive either about 87% or about 30% of the time.

This CDR3 is built from 14 residues. Germline CDR1 SQVTM, CDR2 ANQGSEA. Primers: 60 Vbeta forward and 13 Jbeta reverse. Profiling relied on immunoSEQ multiplex PCR, and the TCRdb table lists in-frame clones only, not all of them. Its table lists 190,000 or so clones. The clonotype originates from a boy younger than 18 in good health and CMV-seronegative. This rearrangement joins TRBV29-1 to TRBJ2-5, with D possibly being TRBD1 (5 bases). The J call is uncertain, as TRBJ2-7 better fits the DNA end. The sample consisted of PBMCs. The CDR3 loop is CSASTTVDSYEQYF. In DNA, the CDR3 is TGCAGCGCCTCGACGACAGTTGACTCCTACGAGCAGTACTTC.